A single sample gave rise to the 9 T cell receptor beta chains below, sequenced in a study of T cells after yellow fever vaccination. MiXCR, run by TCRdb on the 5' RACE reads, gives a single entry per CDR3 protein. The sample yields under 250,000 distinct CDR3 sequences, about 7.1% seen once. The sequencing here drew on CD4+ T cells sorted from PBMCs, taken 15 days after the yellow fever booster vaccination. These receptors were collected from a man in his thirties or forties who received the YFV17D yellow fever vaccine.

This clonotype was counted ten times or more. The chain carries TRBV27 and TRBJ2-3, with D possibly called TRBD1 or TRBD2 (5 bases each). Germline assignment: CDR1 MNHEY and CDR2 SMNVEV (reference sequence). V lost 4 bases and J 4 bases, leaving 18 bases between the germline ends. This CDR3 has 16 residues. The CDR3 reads CASSSYGTFGADTQYF. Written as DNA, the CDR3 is TGTGCCAGCAGTTCATATGGGACCTTTGGGGCAGATACGCAGTATTTT.

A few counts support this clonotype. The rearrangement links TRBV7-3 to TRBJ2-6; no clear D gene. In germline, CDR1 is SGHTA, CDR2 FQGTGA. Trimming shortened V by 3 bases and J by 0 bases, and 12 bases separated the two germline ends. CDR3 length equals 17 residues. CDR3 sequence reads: CASSLTAVVSGANVLTF. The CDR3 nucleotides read TGTGCCAGCAGCTTGACGGCCGTTGTCTCTGGGGCCAACGTCCTGACTTTC.

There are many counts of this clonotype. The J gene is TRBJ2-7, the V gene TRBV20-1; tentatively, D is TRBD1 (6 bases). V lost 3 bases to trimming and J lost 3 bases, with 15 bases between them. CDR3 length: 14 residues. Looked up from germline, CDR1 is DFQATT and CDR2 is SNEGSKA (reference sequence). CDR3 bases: TGCAGTGCTAGCCTCCCCGGCAGGGGCTACGAGCAGTACTTC. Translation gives CSASLPGRGYEQYF.

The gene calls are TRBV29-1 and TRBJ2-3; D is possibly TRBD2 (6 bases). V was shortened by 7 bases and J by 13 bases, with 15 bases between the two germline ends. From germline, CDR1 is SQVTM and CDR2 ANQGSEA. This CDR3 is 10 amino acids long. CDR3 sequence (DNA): TGCAGCGCGGGACGGGAGAAGGAGTATTTT. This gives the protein CSAGREKEYF.

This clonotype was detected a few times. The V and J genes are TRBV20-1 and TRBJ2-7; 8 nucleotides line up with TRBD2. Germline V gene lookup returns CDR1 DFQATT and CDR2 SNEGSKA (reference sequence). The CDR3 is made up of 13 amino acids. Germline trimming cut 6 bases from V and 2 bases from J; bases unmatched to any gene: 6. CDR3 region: CSATGTRTYEQYF. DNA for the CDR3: TGCAGTGCCACCGGGACTAGGACCTACGAGCAGTACTTC.

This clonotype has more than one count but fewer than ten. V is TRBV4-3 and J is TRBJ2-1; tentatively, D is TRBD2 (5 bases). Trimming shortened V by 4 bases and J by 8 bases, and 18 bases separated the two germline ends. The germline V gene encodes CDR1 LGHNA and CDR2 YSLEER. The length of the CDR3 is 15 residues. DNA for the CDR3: TGCGCCAGCAGCCCTCAAGAAGGACCCGGGGATGAGCAGTTCTTC. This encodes CASSPQEGPGDEQFF.

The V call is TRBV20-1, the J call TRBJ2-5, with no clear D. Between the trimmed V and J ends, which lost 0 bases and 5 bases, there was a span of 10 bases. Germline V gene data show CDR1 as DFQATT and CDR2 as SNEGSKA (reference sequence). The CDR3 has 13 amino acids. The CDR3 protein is CSARDPVRETQYF. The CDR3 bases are TGCAGTGCTAGAGATCCCGTTCGTGAGACCCAGTACTTC.

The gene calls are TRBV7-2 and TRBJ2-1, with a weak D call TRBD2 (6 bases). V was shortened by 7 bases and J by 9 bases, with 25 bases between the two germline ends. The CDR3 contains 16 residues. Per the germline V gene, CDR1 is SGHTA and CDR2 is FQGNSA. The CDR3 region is CASTNHPGSQISEQFF. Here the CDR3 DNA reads TGTGCCAGCACCAACCATCCCGGGAGTCAGATTTCTGAGCAGTTCTTC.

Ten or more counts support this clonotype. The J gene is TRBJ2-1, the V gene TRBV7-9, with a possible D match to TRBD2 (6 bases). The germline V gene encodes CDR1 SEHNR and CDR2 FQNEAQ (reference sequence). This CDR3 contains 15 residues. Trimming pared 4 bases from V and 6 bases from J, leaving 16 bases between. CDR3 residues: CASSSGTGVINEQFF. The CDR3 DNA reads TGTGCCAGCAGCTCCGGGACGGGGGTTATCAATGAGCAGTTCTTC.